The entry that follows covers one T cell receptor (beta chain) sequence. The record originates from a study of blood T cell repertoires in COVID-19. Each participant's cohort was designated according to participant-reported clinical history. For recovered donors of Cohort 3, there were two negative PCRs, clearance, or symptom resolution. Original methodology: Nucleated cell counts were estimated from reference gene primer amplification. Clones were sequenced by immunoSEQ multiplex PCR, and TCRdb holds only the in-frame ones, with some missing. The DNA was the basis for D and trimming; V, J and clone size are from that table. The table includes over 300,000 clones, about 89% detected once. Per germline, CDR1 MNHEY and CDR2 SVGAGI. CDR3 length: 14 residues. Trimming cost V 4 bases and J 1 base, with 10 bases left between them.

The chain combines TRBV6-5 with TRBJ1-2, with a possible D match to TRBD1 (5 bases). Specimen: PBMCs or T cells enriched from blood (not recorded which). This TCR derives from a woman aged 40 to 50 who had recovered from COVID-19. Written as DNA, the CDR3 is TGTGCCAGCAGTTCCAGGGACTTTAACTATGGCTACACCTTC. Amino acid sequence: CASSSRDFNYGYTF.